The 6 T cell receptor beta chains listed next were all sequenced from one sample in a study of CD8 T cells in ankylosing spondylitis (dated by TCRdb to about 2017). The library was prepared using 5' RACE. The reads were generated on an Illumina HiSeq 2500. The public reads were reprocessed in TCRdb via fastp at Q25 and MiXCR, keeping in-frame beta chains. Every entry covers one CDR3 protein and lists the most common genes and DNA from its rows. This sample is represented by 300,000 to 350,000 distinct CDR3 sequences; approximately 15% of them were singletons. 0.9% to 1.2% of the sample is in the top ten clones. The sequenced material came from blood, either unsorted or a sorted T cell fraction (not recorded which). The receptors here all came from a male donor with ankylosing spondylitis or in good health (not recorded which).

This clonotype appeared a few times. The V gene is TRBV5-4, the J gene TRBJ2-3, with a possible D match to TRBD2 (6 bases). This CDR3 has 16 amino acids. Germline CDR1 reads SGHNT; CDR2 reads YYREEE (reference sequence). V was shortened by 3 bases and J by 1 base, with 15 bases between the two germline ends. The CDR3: CASSYFSGLGTDTQYF. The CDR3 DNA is TGTGCCAGCAGCTATTTTAGCGGCTTGGGCACAGATACGCAGTATTTT.

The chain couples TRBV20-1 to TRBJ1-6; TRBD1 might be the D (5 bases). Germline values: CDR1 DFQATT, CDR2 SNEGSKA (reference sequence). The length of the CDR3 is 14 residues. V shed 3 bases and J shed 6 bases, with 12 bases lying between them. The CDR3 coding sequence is TGCAGTGCTAGCTTGGAGGGGCCTAATTCACCCCTCCACTTT. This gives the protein CSASLEGPNSPLHF.

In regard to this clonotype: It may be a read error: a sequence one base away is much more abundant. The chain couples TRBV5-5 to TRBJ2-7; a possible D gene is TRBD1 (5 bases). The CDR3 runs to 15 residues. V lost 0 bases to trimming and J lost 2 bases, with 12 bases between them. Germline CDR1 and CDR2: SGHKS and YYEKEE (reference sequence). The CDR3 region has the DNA TGTGCCAGCAGCTTGGCGCAGGGTCCGGCCTACGAGCAGTACTTC. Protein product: CASSLAQGPAYEQYF.

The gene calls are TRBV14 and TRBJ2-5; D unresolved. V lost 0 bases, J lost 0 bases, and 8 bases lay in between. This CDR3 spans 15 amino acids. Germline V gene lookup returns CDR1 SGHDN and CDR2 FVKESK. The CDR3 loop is CASSQENWYQETQYF. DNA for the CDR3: TGTGCCAGCAGCCAAGAAAATTGGTACCAAGAGACCCAGTACTTC.

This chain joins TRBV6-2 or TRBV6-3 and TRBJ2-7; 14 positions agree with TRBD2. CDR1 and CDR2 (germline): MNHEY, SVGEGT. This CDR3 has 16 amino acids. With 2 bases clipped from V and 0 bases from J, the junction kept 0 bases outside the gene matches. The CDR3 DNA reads TGTGCCAGCAGTTACGGACTAGCGGGGGGCTCCTACGAGCAGTACTTC. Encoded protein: CASSYGLAGGSYEQYF.

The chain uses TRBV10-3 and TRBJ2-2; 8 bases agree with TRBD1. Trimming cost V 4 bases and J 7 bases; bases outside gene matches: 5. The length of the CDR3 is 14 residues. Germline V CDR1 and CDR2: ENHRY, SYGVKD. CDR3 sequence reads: CAISGGTGGGELFF. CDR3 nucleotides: TGTGCCATCAGTGGGGGGACAGGCGGCGGGGAGCTGTTTTTT.